Listed below are T cell receptor beta chains from one sample, sequenced in a study of shared clonotypes between healthy human individuals. Sequencing used immunoSEQ multiplex PCR; TCRdb keeps in-frame clones, though not all of them. The sample lists 760,000 or so clones, about 96% occurring once. The sample was naive CD8+ T cells sorted from blood. All receptors come from a man aged 25-45 years in good health. Each CDR3 is given with its conserved first and last residue. The order of the fields is CDR3 protein, CDR3 DNA, clone size, V gene, CDR3 length, D gene, J gene. D genes are given only for firm matches. Clone size is stated in some rows and not others, as once, few, many or a class when expanded.

CASKSSTGAFEQYF,TGTGCCAGCAAATCTTCGACAGGGGCTTTCGAGCAGTACTTC,-,TRBV6-1,14,TRBD1,TRBJ2-7
CASSYGTAGGDTQYF,TGTGCCAGCAGCTACGGGACAGCCGGGGGAGATACGCAGTATTTT,once,TRBV5-8,15,-,TRBJ2-3
CASSQDVGHSSYNEQFF,TGTGCCAGCAGCCAAGATGTGGGGCATAGCTCCTACAATGAGCAGTTCTTC,-,TRBV14,17,-,TRBJ2-1
CAISEGQNHPGTQYF,TGTGCCATCAGTGAGGGACAGAACCACCCGGGGACCCAGTACTTC,-,TRBV10-3,15,-,TRBJ2-5
CASSEGGPYEQYF,TGTGCCAGTTCAGAGGGTGGGCCCTACGAGCAGTACTTC,once,TRBV5-6,13,-,TRBJ2-7
CASIGQDTEAFF,TGTGCCAGCATCGGACAGGACACTGAAGCTTTCTTT,-,TRBV27,12,TRBD1,TRBJ1-1
CAISESGGALEQYF,TGTGCCATCAGTGAGTCGGGCGGGGCCCTGGAGCAGTACTTC,-,TRBV10-3,14,-,TRBJ2-7
CASSFGRNSYEQYF,TGTGCCAGCAGTTTTGGGAGGAATTCCTACGAGCAGTACTTC,once,TRBV27,14,-,TRBJ2-7
CASSLEARSSYEQYF,TGTGCCAGCAGCTTGGAGGCCCGGAGCTCCTACGAGCAGTACTTC,once,TRBV5-6,15,-,TRBJ2-7
CASSEYRQPNIQYF,TGTGCCAGCAGTGAATACCGACAGCCAAACATTCAGTACTTC,-,TRBV25-1,14,-,TRBJ2-4
CASSLTGGELFF,TGTGCCAGCAGCCTTACAGGCGGGGAGCTGTTTTTT,-,TRBV11-2,12,-,TRBJ2-2
CASSSGGGVSEKLFF,TGTGCCAGCAGCTCGGGTGGGGGGGTTAGTGAAAAACTGTTTTTT,-,TRBV5-4,15,-,TRBJ1-4
CASSFGLAGAPANEQFF,TGTGCCAGCAGTTTTGGTCTAGCGGGAGCCCCAGCCAATGAGCAGTTCTTC,-,TRBV5-5,17,TRBD2,TRBJ2-1
CASSGTSGRYNEQFF,TGCGCCAGCAGTGGGACTAGCGGGAGATACAATGAGCAGTTCTTC,-,TRBV10-1,15,TRBD2,TRBJ2-1
CASLDPGYYGYTF,TGTGCCAGCCTAGACCCAGGGTACTATGGCTACACCTTC,-,TRBV6-1,13,-,TRBJ1-2
CASSLVTNTDTQYF,TGTGCCAGCAGCCTCGTTACGAACACAGATACGCAGTATTTT,-,TRBV14,14,-,TRBJ2-3
CASSQPSGTSGRNEQFF,TGTGCCAGCAGCCAGCCCTCCGGGACTAGCGGGAGAAATGAGCAGTTCTTC,-,TRBV11-2,17,TRBD2,TRBJ2-1
CASRFGGSGGYTF,TGTGCCAGCCGTTTCGGGGGATCCGGCGGCTACACCTTC,-,TRBV27,13,-,TRBJ1-2
CSVLIEYNEQFF,TGCAGCGTTCTAATCGAATACAATGAGCAGTTCTTC,-,TRBV29-1,12,-,TRBJ2-1
CASSWTGGSVPIYEQYF,TGTGCCAGCAGCTGGACAGGGGGCTCAGTTCCCATCTACGAGCAGTACTTC,-,TRBV7-9,17,TRBD1,TRBJ2-7
CAWSDWADRANNEQFF,TGTGCCTGGAGTGATTGGGCGGACAGGGCCAACAATGAGCAGTTCTTC,once,TRBV30,16,TRBD1,TRBJ2-1
CASSSWGAGELFF,TGTGCCAGCAGCTCTTGGGGAGCCGGGGAGCTGTTTTTT,-,TRBV9,13,-,TRBJ2-2
CASSKVRTGAGELFF,TGTGCCAGCAGCAAAGTCCGGACAGGGGCCGGGGAGCTGTTTTTT,-,TRBV21-1,15,-,TRBJ2-2
CASSSVAAYEQYF,TGTGCCAGCAGTTCCGTCGCCGCCTACGAGCAGTACTTC,-,TRBV7-9,13,-,TRBJ2-7
CASRIRAVQSWANEQFF,TGTGCCAGCAGAATTAGAGCTGTTCAGAGTTGGGCTAATGAGCAGTTCTTC,-,TRBV13,17,-,TRBJ2-1
CASSLSREVFHEQFF,TGTGCCAGCAGCTTATCGCGGGAGGTATTCCATGAGCAGTTCTTC,-,TRBV7-3,15,TRBD2,TRBJ2-1
CASIQNRGEDEKLFF,TGTGCCAGCATCCAGAACAGGGGCGAGGACGAAAAACTGTTTTTT,once,TRBV7-9,15,TRBD1,TRBJ1-4
CASSFPRTRYEQYF,TGTGCCAGCAGCTTCCCCCGGACGAGGTACGAGCAGTACTTC,-,TRBV7-2,14,-,TRBJ2-7
CASSPSGAESSYNEQFF,TGTGCCAGCAGCCCGTCCGGTGCGGAAAGCTCCTACAATGAGCAGTTCTTC,-,TRBV7-9,17,-,TRBJ2-1
CASSQVQNSNYGYTF,TGCGCCAGCAGCCAAGTACAGAACTCTAACTATGGCTACACCTTC,-,TRBV4-1,15,-,TRBJ1-2
CASSITGAVQTEAFF,TGTGCCAGTAGTATCACAGGGGCGGTTCAAACTGAAGCTTTCTTT,-,TRBV19,15,TRBD1,TRBJ1-1
CASSFRQSSYNEQFF,TGTGCCAGCAGTTTCAGACAAAGCTCCTACAATGAGCAGTTCTTC,-,TRBV28,15,-,TRBJ2-1
CASSAGGLAGLSSYNEQFF,TGTGCCAGCAGTGCCGGGGGACTAGCGGGTCTCAGCTCCTACAATGAGCAGTTCTTC,once,TRBV6-1,19,TRBD2,TRBJ2-1
CASSLSLDSANTGELFF,TGTGCCAGCAGCTTATCCTTGGACTCCGCGAACACCGGGGAGCTGTTTTTT,-,TRBV11-3,17,-,TRBJ2-2
CASSYWQGGKSEQFF,TGTGCCAGCAGCTACTGGCAGGGGGGGAAATCTGAGCAGTTCTTC,-,TRBV11-1,15,-,TRBJ2-1
CASSFRREGIYNEQFF,TGTGCCAGCAGCTTCCGTCGGGAGGGGATTTACAATGAGCAGTTCTTC,-,TRBV7-9,16,TRBD2,TRBJ2-1
CASSFETADYEQYF,TGCGCCAGCAGCTTTGAGACAGCAGACTACGAGCAGTACTTC,-,TRBV5-1,14,-,TRBJ2-7
CASSTPILAEGSSYNEQFF,TGTGCCAGCAGCACCCCGATCCTAGCGGAGGGGAGCTCCTACAATGAGCAGTTCTTC,-,TRBV7-8,19,TRBD2,TRBJ2-1
CASSGGLSAFF,TGTGCCAGCAGCGGTGGTCTATCAGCTTTCTTT,-,TRBV28,11,-,TRBJ1-1
CASRRDSSYNEQFF,TGTGCCAGCCGGAGGGACAGCTCCTACAATGAGCAGTTCTTC,-,TRBV7-9,14,-,TRBJ2-1
CASSLVGRESYNEQFF,TGTGCCAGCAGCTTAGTCGGGCGGGAGTCCTACAATGAGCAGTTCTTC,-,TRBV7-9,16,TRBD2,TRBJ2-1
CASSPLAGAQYF,TGTGCCAGCAGCCCTCTAGCGGGCGCGCAGTATTTT,-,TRBV7-2,12,TRBD2,TRBJ2-3
CAIAGDIRYEQYF,TGTGCCATTGCTGGGGACATTCGCTACGAGCAGTACTTC,-,TRBV7-9,13,-,TRBJ2-7
CASTTSGTGIYEQYF,TGTGCCAGCACCACCTCCGGGACAGGGATTTACGAGCAGTACTTC,-,TRBV11-2,15,TRBD1,TRBJ2-7
CASSSVRVNTEAFF,TGTGCCAGCAGTTCAGTACGAGTGAACACTGAAGCTTTCTTT,once,TRBV28,14,-,TRBJ1-1
CASSLILAGVTEQFF,TGTGCCAGCAGCTTGATACTAGCGGGAGTAACTGAGCAGTTCTTC,-,TRBV5-4,15,TRBD2,TRBJ2-1
CASSVDRQGNGYTF,TGTGCCAGCAGCGTAGATCGACAGGGAAATGGCTACACCTTC,-,TRBV9,14,TRBD1,TRBJ1-2
CASSPSGSAYEQYF,TGTGCCAGCAGTCCAAGCGGGAGTGCCTACGAGCAGTACTTC,-,TRBV6-5,14,TRBD2,TRBJ2-7
CASSLAERDDTDTQYF,TGTGCCAGCAGCTTGGCCGAGCGGGACGACACAGATACGCAGTATTTT,-,TRBV5-6,16,TRBD2,TRBJ2-3
CASSLTGNLVGYTF,TGTGCCAGCAGCTTAACAGGGAATCTAGTTGGCTACACCTTC,-,TRBV13,14,-,TRBJ1-2
CSVDLFYPGGYEQYF,TGCAGCGTTGACCTTTTTTACCCCGGCGGATACGAGCAGTACTTC,-,TRBV29-1,15,-,TRBJ2-7
CASSQSTGSSTDTQYF,TGTGCCAGCAGCCAATCGACAGGCTCTAGCACAGATACGCAGTATTTT,-,TRBV16,16,-,TRBJ2-3
CSVVGLAEYNEQFF,TGCAGCGTTGTAGGCCTAGCGGAGTACAATGAGCAGTTCTTC,-,TRBV29-1,14,TRBD2,TRBJ2-1
CASSPRRQGRADTQYF,TGTGCCAGCAGCCCCCGTCGACAGGGGAGGGCAGATACGCAGTATTTT,-,TRBV7-8,16,-,TRBJ2-3